This T cell receptor beta chain was documented in a study of blood T cell repertoires in COVID-19. Study in general: COVID-19 samples collected from the United States, Italy and Spain covered acute and convalescent phases. PBMCs, B-cell-depleted T cells, or T cells were the source of the cDNA or gDNA that made up the material.

Original processing notes: Amplification with reference gene primers provided the estimates of nucleated cell counts. Assay: immunoSEQ multiplex PCR; the TCRdb copy retains only in-frame clones and omits some. D and trimming were read from the DNA, whereas the V and J calls and clone size are those reported in that table. The data contain under 250,000 clones, more than 70% of them seen just once; the ten biggest clones take up approximately 6%. The Seattle patients, enrolled during active infection, were followed longitudinally. The CDR3 contains 15 residues. Trimming removed 8 bases from V and 10 bases from J, with 23 bases in between. CDR1 is MNHNY and CDR2 is SVGAGI in the germline V gene (reference sequence).

The sequenced sample consisted of peripheral blood. The J gene is TRBJ1-4, the V gene TRBV6-6; D may be TRBD1 (6 bases). The origin of this receptor is a woman aged 80 or over with COVID-19, enrolled during active disease. CDR3 region: CASHEGFTRGGKLFF. In DNA, the CDR3 is TGTGCCAGCCACGAAGGGTTTACCCGAGGGGGAAAACTGTTTTTT.